This T cell receptor beta chain was identified during a study of blood T cell repertoires in COVID-19. The overall study: Acute and convalescent COVID-19 specimens originated in the United States, Italy and Spain. T cells, B-cell-depleted T cells, or PBMCs provided the cDNA or gDNA that served as material.

The CDR3 has 13 amino acids. The V and J ends lost 4 bases and 3 bases respectively, with 9 bases between them. Germline CDR1 SNHLY, CDR2 FYNNEI. In this sample, this clone turned up once. Under the authors' procedure: By means of reference gene primer amplification, nucleated cell counts were estimated. Method: immunoSEQ multiplex PCR; TCRdb's copy keeps in-frame clones and lacks some. V and J calls and clone size come straight from that table; D and trimming were deduced from the DNA. The sample lists about 200,000 clones, about 85% occurring once. The TCR sequence derives from a woman of 80 years or more with acute or convalescent COVID-19. This rearrangement joins TRBV2 to TRBJ1-1; the D gene is possibly TRBD1 (5 bases). Sequenced material: peripheral blood. For the CDR3, the DNA is TGTGCCAGCAGTGTGTCGGGGGACACTGAAGCTTTCTTT. It is translated as CASSVSGDTEAFF. Combining the CDR3 with reference TRBV2 and TRBJ1-1 gives the whole variable domain EPEVTQTPSHQVTQMGQEVILRCVPISNHLYFYWYRQILGQKVEFLVSFYNNEISEKSEIFDDQFSVERPDGSNFTLKIRSTKLEDSAMYFCASSVSGDTEAFFGQGTRLTVV.